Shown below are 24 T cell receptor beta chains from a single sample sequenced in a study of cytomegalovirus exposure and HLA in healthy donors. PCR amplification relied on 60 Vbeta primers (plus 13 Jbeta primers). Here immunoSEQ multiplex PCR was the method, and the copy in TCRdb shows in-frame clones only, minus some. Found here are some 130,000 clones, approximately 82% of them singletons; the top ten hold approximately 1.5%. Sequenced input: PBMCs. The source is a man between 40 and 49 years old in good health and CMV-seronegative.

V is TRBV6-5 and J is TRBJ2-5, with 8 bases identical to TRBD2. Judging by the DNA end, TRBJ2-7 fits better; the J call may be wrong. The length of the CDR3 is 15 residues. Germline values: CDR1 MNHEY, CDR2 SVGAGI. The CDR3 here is CASRSKRGSSYEQYF. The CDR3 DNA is TGTGCCAGCAGATCTAAGCGGGGGAGCTCCTACGAGCAGTACTTC.

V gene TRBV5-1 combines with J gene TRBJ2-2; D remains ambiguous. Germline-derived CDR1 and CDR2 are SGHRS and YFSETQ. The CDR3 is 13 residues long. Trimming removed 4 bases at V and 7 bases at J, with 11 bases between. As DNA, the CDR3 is TGCGCCAGCAGCGGGCCCTTGGACGGGGAGCTGTTTTTT. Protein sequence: CASSGPLDGELFF.

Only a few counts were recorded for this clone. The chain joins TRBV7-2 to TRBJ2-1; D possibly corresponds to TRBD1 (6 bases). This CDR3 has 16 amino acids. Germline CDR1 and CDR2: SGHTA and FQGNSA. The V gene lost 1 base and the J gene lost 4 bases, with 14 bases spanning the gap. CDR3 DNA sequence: TGTGCCAGCAGCTTAGTGCGAGGGGGTTCGTACAATGAGCAGTTCTTC. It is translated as CASSLVRGGSYNEQFF.

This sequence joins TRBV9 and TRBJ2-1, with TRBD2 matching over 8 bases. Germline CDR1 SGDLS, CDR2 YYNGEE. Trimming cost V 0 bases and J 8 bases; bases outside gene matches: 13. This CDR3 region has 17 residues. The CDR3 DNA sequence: TGTGCCAGCAGCGTAGGGGGGGGGCTAGCGGGTTTCTATGAGCAGTTCTTC. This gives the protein CASSVGGGLAGFYEQFF.

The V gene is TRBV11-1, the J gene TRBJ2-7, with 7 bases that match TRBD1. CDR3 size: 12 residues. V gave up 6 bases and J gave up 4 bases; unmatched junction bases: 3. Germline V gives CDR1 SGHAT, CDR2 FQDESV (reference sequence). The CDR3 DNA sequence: TGTGCCAGCAGTTGGACAGGTTACGAGCAGTACTTC. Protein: CASSWTGYEQYF.

This chain's CDR3 is CASSQVVRRQTSTDTQYF. For the CDR3, the DNA is TGCGCCAGCAGCCAAGTGGTCCGAAGACAAACTAGCACAGATACGCAGTATTTT. This chain connects TRBV4-1 to TRBJ2-3; no clear D. Germline V lookup: CDR1 MGHRA, CDR2 YSYEKL. V was shortened by 1 base and J by 0 bases, with 17 bases between the two germline ends. This CDR3 is 18 amino acids long.

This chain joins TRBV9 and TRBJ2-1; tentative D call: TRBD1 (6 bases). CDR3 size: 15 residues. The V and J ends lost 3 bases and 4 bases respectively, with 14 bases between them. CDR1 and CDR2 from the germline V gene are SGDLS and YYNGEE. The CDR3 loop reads CASSDSGAMYNEQFF. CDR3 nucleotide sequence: TGTGCCAGCAGCGACTCAGGGGCAATGTACAATGAGCAGTTCTTC.

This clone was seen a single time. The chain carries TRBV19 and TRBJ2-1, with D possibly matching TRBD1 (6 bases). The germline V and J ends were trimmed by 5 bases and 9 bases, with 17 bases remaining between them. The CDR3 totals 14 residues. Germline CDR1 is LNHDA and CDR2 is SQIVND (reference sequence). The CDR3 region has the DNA TGTGCCAGTAGTGTCGGCCTCTTACAGGGTGAGCAGTTCTTC. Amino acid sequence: CASSVGLLQGEQFF.

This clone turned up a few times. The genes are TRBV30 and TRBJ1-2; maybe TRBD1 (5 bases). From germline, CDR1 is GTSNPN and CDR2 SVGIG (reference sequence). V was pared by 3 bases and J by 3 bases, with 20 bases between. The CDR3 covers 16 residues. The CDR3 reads CAWRRWEGRVYYGYTF. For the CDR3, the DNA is TGTGCCTGGAGGAGGTGGGAGGGGAGAGTTTACTATGGCTACACCTTC.

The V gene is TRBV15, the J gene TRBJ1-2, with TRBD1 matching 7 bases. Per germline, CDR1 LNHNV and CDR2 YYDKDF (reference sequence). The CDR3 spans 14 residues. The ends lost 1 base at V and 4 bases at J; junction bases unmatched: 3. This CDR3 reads CATSRGDRAYGYTF. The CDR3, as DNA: TGTGCCACCAGCAGAGGAGACAGGGCCTATGGCTACACCTTC.

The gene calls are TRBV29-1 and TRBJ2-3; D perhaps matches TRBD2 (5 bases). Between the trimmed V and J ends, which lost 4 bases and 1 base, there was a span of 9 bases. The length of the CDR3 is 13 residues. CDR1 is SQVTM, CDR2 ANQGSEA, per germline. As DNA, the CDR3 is TGCAGCGTTGCCCCCGGGGGCACAGATACGCAGTATTTT. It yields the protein CSVAPGGTDTQYF.

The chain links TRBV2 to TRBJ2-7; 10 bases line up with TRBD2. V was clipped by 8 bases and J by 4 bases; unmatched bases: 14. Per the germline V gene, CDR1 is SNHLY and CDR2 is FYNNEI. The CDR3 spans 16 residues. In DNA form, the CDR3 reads TGTGCCAGCCCTAAATCAGAGCGGGAGGGCCATTACGAGCAGTACTTC. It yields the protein CASPKSEREGHYEQYF. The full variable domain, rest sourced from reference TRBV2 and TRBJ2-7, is EPEVTQTPSHQVTQMGQEVILRCVPISNHLYFYWYRQILGQKVEFLVSFYNNEISEKSEIFDDQFSVERPDGSNFTLKIRSTKLEDSAMYFCASPKSEREGHYEQYFGPGTRLTVT.

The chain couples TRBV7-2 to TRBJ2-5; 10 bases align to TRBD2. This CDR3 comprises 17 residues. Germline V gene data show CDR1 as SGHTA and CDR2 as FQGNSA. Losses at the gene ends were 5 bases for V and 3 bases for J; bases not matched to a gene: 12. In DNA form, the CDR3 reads TGTGCCAGCAGCCCGTTCCCGTTAGCGGGGGGCGAAGAGACCCAGTACTTC. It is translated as CASSPFPLAGGEETQYF.

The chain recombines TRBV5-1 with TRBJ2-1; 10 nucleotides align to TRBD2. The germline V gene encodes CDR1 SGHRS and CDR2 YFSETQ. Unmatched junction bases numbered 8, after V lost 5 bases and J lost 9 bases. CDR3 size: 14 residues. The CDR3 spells CASRPAGGRSEQFF. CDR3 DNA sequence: TGCGCCAGCAGACCAGCGGGGGGGCGAAGTGAGCAGTTCTTC.

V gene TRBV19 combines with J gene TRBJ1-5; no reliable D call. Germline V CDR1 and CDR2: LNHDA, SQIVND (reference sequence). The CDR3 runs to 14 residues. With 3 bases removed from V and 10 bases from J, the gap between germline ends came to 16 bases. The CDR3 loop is CASSMFTGSNPQHF. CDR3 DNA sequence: TGTGCCAGTAGTATGTTTACGGGTTCGAATCCCCAGCATTTT. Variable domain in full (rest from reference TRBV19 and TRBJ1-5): DGGITQSPKYLFRKEGQNVTLSCEQNLNHDAMYWYRQDPGQGLRLIYYSQIVNDFQKGDIAEGYSVSREKKESFPLTVTSAQKNPTAFYLCASSMFTGSNPQHFGDGTRLSIL.

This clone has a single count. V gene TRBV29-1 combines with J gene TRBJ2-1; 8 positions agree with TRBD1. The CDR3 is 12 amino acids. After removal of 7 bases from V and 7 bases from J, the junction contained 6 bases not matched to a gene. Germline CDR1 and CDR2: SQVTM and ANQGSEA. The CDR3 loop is CSGDRGSNEQFF. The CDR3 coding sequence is TGCAGCGGCGACAGGGGCTCGAATGAGCAGTTCTTC.

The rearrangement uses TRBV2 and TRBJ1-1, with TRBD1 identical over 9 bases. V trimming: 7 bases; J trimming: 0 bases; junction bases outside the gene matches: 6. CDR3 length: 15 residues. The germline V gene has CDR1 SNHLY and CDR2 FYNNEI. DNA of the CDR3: TGTGCCAGCAACGAACAGGGGGCTATGAACACTGAAGCTTTCTTT. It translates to CASNEQGAMNTEAFF.

CDR3 amino acids: CASSLRFQPQHF. The DNA for the CDR3 is TGTGCCAGCAGTTTGAGGTTTCAGCCCCAGCATTTT. The chain combines TRBV28 with TRBJ1-5; D not resolved. Trimming removed 3 bases at V and 6 bases at J, with 6 bases between. The germline CDR1 and CDR2 sequences are MDHEN and SYDVKM. The CDR3 extends over 12 amino acids. Looking up the rest from reference TRBV28 and TRBJ1-5 gives the full variable domain: DVKVTQSSRYLVKRTGEKVFLECVQDMDHENMFWYRQDPGLGLRLIYFSYDVKMKEKGDIPEGYSVSREKKERFSLILESASTNQTSMYLCASSLRFQPQHFGDGTRLSIL.

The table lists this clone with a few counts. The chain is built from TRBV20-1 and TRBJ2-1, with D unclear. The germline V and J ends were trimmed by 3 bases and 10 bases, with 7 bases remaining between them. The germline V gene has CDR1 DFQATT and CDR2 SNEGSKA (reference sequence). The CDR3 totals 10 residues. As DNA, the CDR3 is TGCAGTGCTAGTTCCCCAGAGCAGTTCTTC. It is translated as CSASSPEQFF.

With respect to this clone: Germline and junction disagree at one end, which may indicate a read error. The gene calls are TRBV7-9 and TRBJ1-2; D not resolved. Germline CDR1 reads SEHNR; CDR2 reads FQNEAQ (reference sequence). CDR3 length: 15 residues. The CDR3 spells CSSSPDPGANYGYTF. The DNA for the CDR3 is TGTTCCAGCAGCCCCGACCCTGGAGCTAACTATGGCTACACCTTC.

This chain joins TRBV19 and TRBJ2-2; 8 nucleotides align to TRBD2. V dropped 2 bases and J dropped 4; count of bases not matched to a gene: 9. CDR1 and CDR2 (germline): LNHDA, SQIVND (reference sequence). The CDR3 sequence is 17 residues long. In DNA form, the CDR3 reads TGTGCCAGTAGTATACTAGCGGGCCTACCGGGCACCGGGGAGCTGTTTTTT. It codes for CASSILAGLPGTGELFF. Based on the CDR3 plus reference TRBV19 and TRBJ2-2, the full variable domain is DGGITQSPKYLFRKEGQNVTLSCEQNLNHDAMYWYRQDPGQGLRLIYYSQIVNDFQKGDIAEGYSVSREKKESFPLTVTSAQKNPTAFYLCASSILAGLPGTGELFFGEGSRLTVL.

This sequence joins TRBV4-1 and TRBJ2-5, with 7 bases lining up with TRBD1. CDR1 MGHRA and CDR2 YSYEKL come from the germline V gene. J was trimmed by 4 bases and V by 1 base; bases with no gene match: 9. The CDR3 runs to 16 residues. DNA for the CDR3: TGCGCCAGCAGCCAAGTGTCAGGGGGTGTGGGAGAGACCCAGTACTTC. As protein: CASSQVSGGVGETQYF.

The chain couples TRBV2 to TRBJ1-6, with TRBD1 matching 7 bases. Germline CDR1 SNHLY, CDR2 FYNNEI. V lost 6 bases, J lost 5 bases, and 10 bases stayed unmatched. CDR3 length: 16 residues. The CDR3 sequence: CASRPLSGQNNSPLHF. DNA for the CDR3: TGTGCCAGCAGACCTTTATCGGGACAGAATAATTCACCCCTCCACTTT.

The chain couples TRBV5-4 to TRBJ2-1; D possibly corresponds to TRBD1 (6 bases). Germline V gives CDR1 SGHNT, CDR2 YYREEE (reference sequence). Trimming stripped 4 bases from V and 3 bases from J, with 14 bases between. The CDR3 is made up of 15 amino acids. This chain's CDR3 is CASSQKQGSYNEQFF. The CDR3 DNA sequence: TGTGCCAGCAGCCAAAAACAGGGCAGCTACAATGAGCAGTTCTTC.